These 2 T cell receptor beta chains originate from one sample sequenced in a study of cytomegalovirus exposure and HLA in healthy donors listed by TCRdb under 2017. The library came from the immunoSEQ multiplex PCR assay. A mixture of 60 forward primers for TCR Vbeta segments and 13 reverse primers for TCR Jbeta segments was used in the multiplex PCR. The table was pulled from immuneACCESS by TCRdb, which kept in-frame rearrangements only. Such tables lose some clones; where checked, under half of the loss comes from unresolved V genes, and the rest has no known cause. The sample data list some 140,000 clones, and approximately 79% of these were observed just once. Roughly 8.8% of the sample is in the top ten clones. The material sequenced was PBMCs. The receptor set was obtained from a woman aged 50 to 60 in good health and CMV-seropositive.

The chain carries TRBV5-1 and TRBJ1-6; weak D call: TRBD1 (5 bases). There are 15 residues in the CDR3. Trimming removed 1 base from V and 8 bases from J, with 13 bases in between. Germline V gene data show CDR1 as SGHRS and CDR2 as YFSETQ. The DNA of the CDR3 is TGCGCCAGCAGCTTGATAGGGGCTGCGGATTCACCCCTCCACTTT. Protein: CASSLIGAADSPLHF.

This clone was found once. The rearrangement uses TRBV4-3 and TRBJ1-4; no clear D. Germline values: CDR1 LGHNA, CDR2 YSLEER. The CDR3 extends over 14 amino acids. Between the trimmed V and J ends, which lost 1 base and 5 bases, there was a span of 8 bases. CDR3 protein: CASSQGHQNEKLFF. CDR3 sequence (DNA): TGCGCCAGCAGCCAAGGTCATCAGAATGAAAAACTGTTTTTT.